This note documents a single T cell receptor beta chain sequence. Its specific antigen is unknown. Nothing much larger sits one base from this clone, and base qualities are not available. These data come from a study of early T cells in non-severe SARS-CoV-2 infection (dated by TCRdb to 2020 to 2022). For the study in its entirety: Because TCR sequencing relied on bulk RNA taken from unsorted whole blood, pairing of alpha and beta chains was not possible. On the study overall, not on this receptor specifically: Matching against VDJdb was skewed toward anti-spike CD8 responses, likely underestimated virus-specific expansions, and missed private and CD4 specificities.

This was a case-control study nested in a cohort of healthcare workers in London, UK, who had nasopharyngeal swab PCR tests and blood samples taken every week. Between 23 and 31 March 2020, the week of the UK lockdown, healthcare workers were enrolled and then followed up weekly for as long as 16 weeks. The CDR3 measures 14 amino acids from cysteine to phenylalanine. The entry retains the CDR3 DNA only, 42 bases that are in frame from base 1. CDR1 and CDR2 are read off the germline V gene as MNHEY and SVGEGT. V is shortened by 0 bases, J by 5 bases, and the region joining them spans 10 bases. Libraries were prepared through 5' RACE. Reads for this sample came from a NextSeq 500. To correct for sequencing error and PCR bias, the TCR library protocol tagged individual cDNA molecules with unique molecular identifiers. Both TCR alpha and beta chains were sequenced, and tight co-correlation was observed between alpha and beta sequence abundances in each sample. Processing in the source paper ran as follows. Decombinator V4 was used to annotate the V gene, J gene and CDR3 of the TCR sequences. Expanded TCRs were defined as changing significantly between any two time points under a Poisson model with p below 0.0001. TCR abundances were normalised to the total number of TCRs sequenced in each sample and reported as counts per million. MAIT TCRs were defined by TRAV1-2 paired with TRAJ12, TRAJ20 or TRAJ33, and iNKT TCRs by TRAV10 paired with TRAJ18. A search of VDJdb, accessed on 1 November 2021, was run for TCRs annotated to CMV, EBV and SARS-CoV-2, with TCRs annotated for multiple antigens excluded. In-frame beta chains were kept once TCRdb had trimmed the public reads at Q25 with fastp and called clones with MiXCR. Identical CDR3 proteins give one entry, which carries the most common genes and DNA. These V and J calls originate from TCRdb's pipeline instead of the authors' own analysis. The sample has roughly 60,000 distinct CDR3 sequences on record, more than 7% of them singletons. 3% to 4% of the sample comes from the top ten.

The sequence came from an adult who was a healthcare worker with PCR-confirmed SARS-CoV-2 infection or an uninfected control (not recorded which). Sequencing was carried out using whole blood. The rearrangement joined TRBV6-2 or TRBV6-3 to TRBJ2-5; no D gene call is confident. The nucleotides read TGTGCCAGCAGTTACTCGACCCAACGGGAGACCCAGTACTTC. Translated, this is CASSYSTQRETQYF.